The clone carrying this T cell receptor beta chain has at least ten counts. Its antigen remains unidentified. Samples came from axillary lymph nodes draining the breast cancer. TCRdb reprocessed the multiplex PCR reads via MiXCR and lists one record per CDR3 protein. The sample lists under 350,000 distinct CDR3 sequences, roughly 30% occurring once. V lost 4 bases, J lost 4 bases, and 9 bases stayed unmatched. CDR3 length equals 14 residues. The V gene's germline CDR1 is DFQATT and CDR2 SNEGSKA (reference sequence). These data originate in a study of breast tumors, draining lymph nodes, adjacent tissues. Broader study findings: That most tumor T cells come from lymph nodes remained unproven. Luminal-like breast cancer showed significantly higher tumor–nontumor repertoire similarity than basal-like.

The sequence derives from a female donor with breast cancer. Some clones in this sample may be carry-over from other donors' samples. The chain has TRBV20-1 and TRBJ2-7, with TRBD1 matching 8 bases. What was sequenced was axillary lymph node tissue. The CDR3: CSAIHGGQGYEQYF. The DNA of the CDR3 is TGCAGTGCTATTCACGGAGGACAGGGATACGAGCAGTACTTC.